Given below is one TCR beta chain in context. In the original processing: Reference gene primers were amplified, and this amplification served to estimate nucleated cell counts. TCRdb's table, derived via immunoSEQ multiplex PCR, lists solely in-frame clones and lacks some. The D gene and trimming were derived from the DNA, and the V and J assignments and clone size from that table. The sample lists about 87,000 clones, about 87% occurring once. These data are taken from a study of blood T cell repertoires in COVID-19. Looking at the study overall: Some COVID-19 samples were acute and others convalescent; all came from the United States, Italy and Spain. The cDNA or gDNA used as material had been derived from T cells, B-cell-depleted T cells, or PBMCs.

The CDR3 is 11 amino acids. Deletions cut 6 bases from V and 8 bases from J, with 8 bases between. The sequence was collected from a human donor with acute or convalescent COVID-19. The donor label of this sample is uncertain. The V gene is TRBV12-3 or TRBV12-4, the J gene TRBJ2-1; D call uncertain. Sequencing input: peripheral blood. This chain's CDR3 is CASSPRDEQFF. The CDR3 DNA follows: TGTGCCAGCAGCCCTCGGGATGAGCAGTTCTTC.